One and the same sample provided the 25 T cell receptor beta chains below, sequenced in a study of T cell repertoires in cytomegalovirus infection. MiXCR, applied by TCRdb to the reads, yields one record per CDR3 protein. The sample consists of under 200,000 distinct CDR3 sequences, more than 9% of them appearing once. The sample comprised PBMCs. All receptors derive from a human donor in good health (CMV status not recorded). Some clones in this sample may be carry-over from other donors' samples.

J is TRBJ2-1 and V is TRBV15; D may correspond to TRBD1 or TRBD2 (7 bases each). The germline gives CDR1 LNHNV, CDR2 YYDKDF (reference sequence). This CDR3 is built from 14 residues. V dropped 3 bases and J dropped 10 bases, with 16 bases sitting between them. In DNA form, the CDR3 reads TGTGCCACCAGCAGCACGCGACAGGGAGGGGAGCAGTTCTTC. Residues: CATSSTRQGGEQFF.

This clonotype was counted ten times or more. This chain connects TRBV7-2 to TRBJ2-7; TRBD2 might be the D (7 bases). The ends were cut back, 5 bases at V and 0 bases at J, with 23 bases in the middle. The germline gives CDR1 SGHTA, CDR2 FQGNSA. CDR3 length: 18 residues. Here the CDR3 reads CASSRSPWGGAVSYEQYF. DNA of the CDR3: TGTGCCAGCAGCCGCTCGCCCTGGGGGGGGGCAGTCTCCTACGAGCAGTACTTC.

This clonotype was seen only a few times. The chain is built from TRBV7-9 and TRBJ1-2; 8 bases line up with TRBD1. The germline V gene encodes CDR1 SEHNR and CDR2 FQNEAQ (reference sequence). The J segment lost 1 base and the V segment lost 5 bases, leaving 9 bases of the junction unmatched. This CDR3 is 16 amino acids long. The CDR3 protein is CASSRPGTGVNYGYTF. The CDR3 coding sequence is TGTGCCAGCAGCCGGCCCGGGACAGGAGTTAACTATGGCTACACCTTC.

This clonotype occurred many times. This chain joins TRBV15 and TRBJ1-4; D call uncertain. Germline lookup yields CDR1 LNHNV and CDR2 YYDKDF (reference sequence). This CDR3 comprises 15 residues. The V end was cut by 5 bases, the J end by 3 bases, with 13 bases between. This CDR3 reads CATSPRAASNEKLFF. For the CDR3, the DNA is TGTGCCACCAGCCCTCGGGCAGCCTCTAATGAAAAACTGTTTTTT.

This clonotype was seen ten or more times. The rearrangement joins TRBV2 to TRBJ2-7; D might be TRBD2 (7 bases). Trimming shortened V by 6 bases and J by 0 bases, and 9 bases separated the two germline ends. The length of the CDR3 is 13 residues. Germline CDR1 and CDR2: SNHLY and FYNNEI. CDR3 sequence (DNA): TGTGCCAGCAGGGGAGGGGGCTCCTACGAGCAGTACTTC. It codes for CASRGGGSYEQYF.

This clonotype has at least ten counts. The rearrangement uses TRBV25-1 and TRBJ1-2, with D possibly TRBD1 on 5 matching bases. The CDR3 covers 17 residues. The ends were cut back, 4 bases at V and 5 bases at J, with 23 bases in the middle. Germline CDR1 reads MGHDK; CDR2 reads SYGVNS. CDR3 DNA sequence: TGTGCCAGCAGTGCATCCGGGGATCGGGGCTGGGTATATGGCTACACCTTC. It is translated as CASSASGDRGWVYGYTF.

There are a few counts of this clonotype. The gene calls are TRBV20-1 and TRBJ1-5, with 9 positions matching TRBD1. V shed 2 bases, J shed 6 bases, and the junction held 14 bases outside the gene matches. The CDR3 has 17 amino acids. CDR1 is DFQATT and CDR2 is SNEGSKA in the germline V gene (reference sequence). The CDR3 loop is CSARSGRGTGLSQPQHF. CDR3 DNA sequence: TGCAGTGCTAGATCGGGGAGGGGGACAGGGTTAAGTCAGCCCCAGCATTTT.

This clonotype was picked up many times. This chain joins TRBV7-2 and TRBJ1-2; 7 nucleotides match TRBD1. Trimming took 5 bases from V and 4 from J; bases not matched to a gene: 13. The germline V gene has CDR1 SGHTA and CDR2 FQGNSA. The CDR3 is 16 amino acids. CDR3 residues: CASSPLGGTASYGYTF. The CDR3 DNA reads TGTGCCAGCAGCCCCCTCGGCGGGACAGCCTCCTATGGCTACACCTTC.

The J gene is TRBJ2-4, the V gene TRBV5-6; weak D call: TRBD2 (5 bases). The germline V and J ends were trimmed by 0 bases and 7 bases, with 8 bases remaining between them. The CDR3 consists of 13 residues. The V gene's germline CDR1 is SGHDT and CDR2 YYEEEE. CDR3 region: CASSLGPGNIQYF. The CDR3 DNA reads TGTGCCAGCAGCTTGGGGCCGGGGAACATTCAGTACTTC.

This clonotype was recorded at least ten times. This rearrangement joins TRBV19 to TRBJ2-2; 14 bases map to TRBD2. The germline V gene has CDR1 LNHDA and CDR2 SQIVND (reference sequence). The CDR3 extends over 18 amino acids. Trimming removed 4 bases from V and 3 bases from J; junction bases left unmatched: 7. The DNA for the CDR3 is TGTGCCAGTAGTAAGACGGGACTAGCGGGGGCCTACACCGGGGAGCTGTTTTTT. It specifies CASSKTGLAGAYTGELFF.

This clonotype occurred many times. V gene TRBV7-9 combines with J gene TRBJ2-7, with 8 bases aligning to TRBD1. V lost 1 base, J lost 4 bases, and 6 bases stayed unmatched. In germline, CDR1 is SEHNR, CDR2 FQNEAQ (reference sequence). The CDR3 loop spans 15 amino acids. The CDR3 DNA sequence: TGTGCCAGCAGCTTAGAGTCAGGGGGCTGGTACGAGCAGTACTTC. It specifies CASSLESGGWYEQYF.

There are many counts of this clonotype. The chain uses TRBV7-2 and TRBJ2-1; a weak D match, TRBD1 (5 bases). The germline V gene has CDR1 SGHTA and CDR2 FQGNSA. The CDR3 has 13 residues. Between the trimmed V and J ends, which lost 2 bases and 9 bases, there was a span of 11 bases. CDR3: CASSLTGNGEQFF. The CDR3 DNA follows: TGTGCCAGCAGCTTAACAGGCAATGGTGAGCAGTTCTTC.

This clonotype has more than one count but fewer than ten. The chain carries TRBV6-6 and TRBJ1-5; weak D call: TRBD1 (5 bases). The CDR3 totals 14 residues. The V end lost 8 bases, the J end lost 0 bases, and 11 bases lay between the germline ends. Germline V gene lookup returns CDR1 MNHNY and CDR2 SVGAGI (reference sequence). The CDR3 protein is CASEDGGSNQPQHF. The DNA of the CDR3 is TGTGCCAGCGAGGACGGGGGTAGCAATCAGCCCCAGCATTTT.

This clonotype was picked up a small number of times. The chain has TRBV25-1 and TRBJ2-7; D is unclear. CDR1 and CDR2 (germline): MGHDK, SYGVNS. The CDR3 totals 12 residues. The germline V and J ends were trimmed by 3 bases and 2 bases, with 5 bases remaining between them. CDR3 nucleotides: TGTGCCAGCAGTGAGGTTCCCTACGAGCAGTACTTC. This codes for CASSEVPYEQYF.

This clonotype appeared many times. The chain combines TRBV7-9 with TRBJ2-7, with D possibly matching TRBD2 (5 bases). The CDR3 runs 15 residues. The germline CDR1 and CDR2 sequences are SEHNR and FQNEAQ (reference sequence). V gave up 5 bases and J gave up 3 bases, with 17 bases separating them. The CDR3 coding sequence is TGTGCCAGCAGCCCCTCAGGTTCTGGGAGCTACGAGCAGTACTTC. It codes for CASSPSGSGSYEQYF.

This clonotype was counted a few times. This sequence joins TRBV20-1 and TRBJ1-6, with 8 bases identical to TRBD1. J gave up 5 bases and V 4 bases, and 1 base lay outside the gene matches. The CDR3 is 13 amino acids. CDR1 is DFQATT and CDR2 is SNEGSKA in the germline V gene (reference sequence). The CDR3 nucleotides read TGCAGTGCTACGACAGGGGATAATTCACCCCTCCACTTT. Encoded protein: CSATTGDNSPLHF.

The sample holds a few counts of this clonotype. This chain joins TRBV20-1 and TRBJ1-2; D gene unclear. Germline CDR1 and CDR2: DFQATT and SNEGSKA (reference sequence). The CDR3 runs to 15 residues. The V and J ends lost 6 bases and 8 bases respectively, with 25 bases between them. Here the CDR3 reads CSAPPGVENEFGYTF. Here the CDR3 DNA reads TGCAGTGCCCCTCCGGGAGTGGAAAATGAATTCGGCTACACCTTC.

This clonotype was detected ten times or more. V is TRBV5-5 and J is TRBJ1-4, with D unclear. The CDR3 is 12 amino acids. The germline CDR1 and CDR2 sequences are SGHKS and YYEKEE (reference sequence). The V gene lost 4 bases and the J gene lost 2 bases, with 3 bases spanning the gap. The DNA for the CDR3 is TGTGCCAGCAGCCCGACTAATGAAAAACTGTTTTTT. It translates to CASSPTNEKLFF.

The genes are TRBV19 and TRBJ1-2; the D gene is possibly TRBD1 (6 bases). Germline CDR1 reads LNHDA; CDR2 reads SQIVND (reference sequence). The V end lost 0 bases, the J end lost 5 bases, and 19 bases lay between the germline ends. The CDR3 covers 17 residues. The CDR3, as DNA: TGTGCCAGTAGTATAGATGGGACGGGGGCGAAAGGATATGGCTACACCTTC. Translated, it gives CASSIDGTGAKGYGYTF.

This clonotype was detected ten times or more. V and J are TRBV7-2 and TRBJ1-2; TRBD1 agrees at 8 bases. The trim removed 4 bases at V and 3 bases at J, leaving 7 bases unmatched. CDR3 length: 15 amino acids. Germline V gene data show CDR1 as SGHTA and CDR2 as FQGNSA. The CDR3 region has the DNA TGTGCCAGCAGCTCATACTCGACAGGGGACTATGGCTACACCTTC. Its protein product is CASSSYSTGDYGYTF.

CDR3 region: CASSARQGTYEQYF. CDR3 nucleotide sequence: TGTGCCAGCAGCGCACGACAGGGGACCTACGAGCAGTACTTC. J is TRBJ2-7 and V is TRBV7-2; the match to TRBD1 covers 8 bases. In germline, CDR1 is SGHTA, CDR2 FQGNSA. V trimming: 5 bases; J trimming: 2 bases; junction bases outside the gene matches: 5. This CDR3 spans 14 amino acids. The variable domain in full, with the rest retrieved from reference TRBV7-2 and TRBJ2-7, is GAGVSQSPSNKVTEKGKDVELRCDPISGHTALYWYRQSLGQGLEFLIYFQGNSAPDKSGLPSDRFSAERTGGSVSTLTIQRTQQEDSAVYLCASSARQGTYEQYFGPGTRLTVT.

This clonotype was counted many times. The rearrangement links TRBV28 to TRBJ2-4, with TRBD2 identical over 9 bases. V lost 5 bases and J lost 5; bases outside the gene matches: 7. Germline CDR1 MDHEN, CDR2 SYDVKM. The CDR3 has 15 residues. The CDR3 is CASSPRLADENIQYF. The DNA for the CDR3 is TGTGCCAGCAGTCCAAGACTAGCGGATGAAAACATTCAGTACTTC.

The chain links TRBV20-1 to TRBJ2-1; 9 positions match TRBD2. Trimming cost V 6 bases and J 6 bases; bases outside gene matches: 9. The CDR3 consists of 14 residues. CDR1 is DFQATT, CDR2 SNEGSKA, per germline (reference sequence). The CDR3 DNA reads TGCAGTGCCCAAAAACCGGGACTAGCCAATGAGCAGTTCTTC. It encodes CSAQKPGLANEQFF.

The table lists this clonotype with many counts. J is TRBJ1-4 and V is TRBV5-5; D perhaps matches TRBD1 (5 bases). CDR3 length equals 18 residues. Deletions cut 5 bases from V and 2 bases from J, with 22 bases between. Germline CDR1 is SGHKS and CDR2 is YYEKEE (reference sequence). The CDR3 DNA reads as TGTGCCAGCAGTTTATGGGGGTGGCAGGTGCGCACTAATGAAAAACTGTTTTTT. It encodes CASSLWGWQVRTNEKLFF.

The chain combines TRBV6-6 with TRBJ2-1, with TRBD2 matching 10 bases. V was pared by 2 bases and J by 4 bases, with 8 bases of the junction left unmatched. The CDR3 length is 17 residues. Germline CDR1 and CDR2: MNHNY and SVGAGI (reference sequence). The CDR3 loop reads CASSYRPSGSIYNEQFF. In nucleotides, the CDR3 is TGTGCCAGCAGTTACCGGCCTAGCGGGAGTATATACAATGAGCAGTTCTTC.